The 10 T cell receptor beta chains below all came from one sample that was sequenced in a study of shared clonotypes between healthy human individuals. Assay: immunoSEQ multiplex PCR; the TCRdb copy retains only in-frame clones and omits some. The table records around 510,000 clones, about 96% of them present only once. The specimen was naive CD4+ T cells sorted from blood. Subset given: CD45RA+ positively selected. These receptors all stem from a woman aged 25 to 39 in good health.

In nucleotides, the CDR3 is TGTGCCAGCAGCTTGGGAGGGTTAGGCTATGGCTACACCTTC. Translation gives CASSLGGLGYGYTF. The chain links TRBV5-5 to TRBJ1-2, with D unclear. This CDR3 has 14 amino acids. V lost 0 bases and J lost 4, with 10 bases in between. Germline values: CDR1 SGHKS, CDR2 YYEKEE (reference sequence).

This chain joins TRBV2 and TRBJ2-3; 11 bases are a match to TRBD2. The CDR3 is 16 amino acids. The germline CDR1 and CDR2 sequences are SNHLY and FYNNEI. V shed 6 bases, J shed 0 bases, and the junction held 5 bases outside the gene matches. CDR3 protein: CASRERTSGSTDTQYF. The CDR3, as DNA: TGTGCCAGCAGGGAAAGGACTAGCGGGAGCACAGATACGCAGTATTTT.

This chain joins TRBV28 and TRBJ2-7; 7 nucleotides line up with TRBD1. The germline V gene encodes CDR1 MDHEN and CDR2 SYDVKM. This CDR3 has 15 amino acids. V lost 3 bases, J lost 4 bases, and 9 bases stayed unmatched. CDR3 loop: CASSLSGTVKYEQYF. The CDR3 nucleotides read TGTGCCAGCAGTTTGTCCGGGACAGTTAAGTACGAGCAGTACTTC. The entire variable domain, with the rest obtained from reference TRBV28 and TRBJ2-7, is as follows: DVKVTQSSRYLVKRTGEKVFLECVQDMDHENMFWYRQDPGLGLRLIYFSYDVKMKEKGDIPEGYSVSREKKERFSLILESASTNQTSMYLCASSLSGTVKYEQYFGPGTRLTVT.

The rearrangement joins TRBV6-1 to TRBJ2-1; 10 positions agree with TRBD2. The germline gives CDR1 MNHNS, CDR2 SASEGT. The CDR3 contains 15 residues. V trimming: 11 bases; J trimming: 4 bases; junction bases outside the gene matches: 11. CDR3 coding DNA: TGTGCCGGACGTGGAGCGGGAGGGTTTTACAATGAGCAGTTCTTC. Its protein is CAGRGAGGFYNEQFF.

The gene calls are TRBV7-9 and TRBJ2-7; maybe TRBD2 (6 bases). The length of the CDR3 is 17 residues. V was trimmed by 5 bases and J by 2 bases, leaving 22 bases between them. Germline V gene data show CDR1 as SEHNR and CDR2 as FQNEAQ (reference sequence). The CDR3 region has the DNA TGTGCCAGCAGCGCAAGGGCCGCTAGCGCCTCAACCTACGAGCAGTACTTC. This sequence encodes CASSARAASASTYEQYF.

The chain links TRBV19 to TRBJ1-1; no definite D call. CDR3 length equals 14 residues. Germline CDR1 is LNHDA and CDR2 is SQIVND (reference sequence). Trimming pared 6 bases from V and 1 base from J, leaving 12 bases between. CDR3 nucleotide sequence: TGTGCCAGTAGGTCTCCTCAAAAGAACACTGAAGCTTTCTTT. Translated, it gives CASRSPQKNTEAFF.

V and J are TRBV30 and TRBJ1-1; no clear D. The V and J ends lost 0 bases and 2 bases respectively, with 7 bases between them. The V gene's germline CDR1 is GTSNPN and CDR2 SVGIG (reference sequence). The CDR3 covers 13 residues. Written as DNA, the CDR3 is TGTGCCTGGAGTGTACAGAGAAACACTGAAGCTTTCTTT. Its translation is CAWSVQRNTEAFF. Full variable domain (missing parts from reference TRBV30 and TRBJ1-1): SQTIHQWPATLVQPVGSPLSLECTVEGTSNPNLYWYRQAAGRGLQLLFYSVGIGQISSEVPQNLSASRPQDRQFILSSKKLLLSDSGFYLCAWSVQRNTEAFFGQGTRLTVV.

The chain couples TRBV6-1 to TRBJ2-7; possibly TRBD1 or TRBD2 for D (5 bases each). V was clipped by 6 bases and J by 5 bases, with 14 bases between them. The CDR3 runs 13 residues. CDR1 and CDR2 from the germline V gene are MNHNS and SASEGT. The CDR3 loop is CASRPGPGNEQYF. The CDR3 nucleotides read TGTGCCAGCAGACCGGGACCGGGCAACGAGCAGTACTTC.

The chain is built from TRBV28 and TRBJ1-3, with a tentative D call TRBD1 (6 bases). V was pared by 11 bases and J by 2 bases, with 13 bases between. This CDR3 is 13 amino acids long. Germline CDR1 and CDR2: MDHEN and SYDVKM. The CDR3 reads CAEQGGPGNTIYF. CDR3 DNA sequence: TGTGCCGAGCAAGGGGGACCTGGAAACACCATATATTTT.

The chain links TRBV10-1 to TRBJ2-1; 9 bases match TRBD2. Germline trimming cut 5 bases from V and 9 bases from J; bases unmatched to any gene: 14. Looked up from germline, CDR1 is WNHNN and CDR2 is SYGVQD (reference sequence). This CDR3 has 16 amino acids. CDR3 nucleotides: TGCGCCAGCAGTCCTAATAGCGGGAGCATATGGGGTGAGCAGTTCTTC. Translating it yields CASSPNSGSIWGEQFF.